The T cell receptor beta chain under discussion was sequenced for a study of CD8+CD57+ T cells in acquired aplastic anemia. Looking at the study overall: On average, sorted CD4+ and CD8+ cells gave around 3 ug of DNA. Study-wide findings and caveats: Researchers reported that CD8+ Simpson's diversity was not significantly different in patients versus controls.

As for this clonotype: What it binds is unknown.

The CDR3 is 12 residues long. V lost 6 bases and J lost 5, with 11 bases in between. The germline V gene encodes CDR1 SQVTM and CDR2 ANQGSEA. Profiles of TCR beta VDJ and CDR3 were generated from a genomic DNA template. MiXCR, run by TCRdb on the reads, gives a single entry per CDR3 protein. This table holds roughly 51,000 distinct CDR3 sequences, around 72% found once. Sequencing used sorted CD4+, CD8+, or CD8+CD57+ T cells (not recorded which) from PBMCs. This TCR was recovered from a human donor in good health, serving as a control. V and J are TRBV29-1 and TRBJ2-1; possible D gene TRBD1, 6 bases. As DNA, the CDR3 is TGCAGCGTGGAGCCAGGGGACAATGAGCAGTTCTTC. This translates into CSVEPGDNEQFF.